Following are 32 T cell receptor beta chains from one sample sequenced in a study of long-term antiretroviral therapy in people with HIV. This was the immunoSEQ v3.0 assay at survey level. Profiling relied on immunoSEQ multiplex PCR, and the TCRdb table lists in-frame clones only, not all of them. Here the sample spans approximately 39,000 clones, roughly 80% being singletons. The specimen comprised unsorted PBMCs, sampled 1.5 years after starting antiretroviral therapy. The receptors were gathered from a man aged 18 to 35 with HIV.

The chain recombines TRBV6-5 with TRBJ2-7; D unclear. V was trimmed by 4 bases and J by 3 bases, leaving 13 bases between them. This CDR3 region has 14 residues. The V gene's germline CDR1 is MNHEY and CDR2 SVGAGI. The CDR3 loop is CASSSRQAFYEQYF. CDR3 bases: TGTGCCAGCAGTTCTCGGCAGGCCTTCTACGAGCAGTACTTC.

The chain links TRBV7-2 to TRBJ2-7; D remains unclear. V was pared by 1 base and J by 1 base, with 14 bases between. The CDR3 contains 16 residues. Germline values: CDR1 SGHTA, CDR2 FQGNSA. The CDR3 coding sequence is TGTGCCAGCAGCTTAGGGCGTGGGTCTATGTCCTACGAGCAGTACTTC. Translated: CASSLGRGSMSYEQYF.

V is TRBV7-2 and J is TRBJ1-1; tentatively, D is TRBD1 (5 bases). Trimming took 5 bases from V and 4 from J, leaving 11 bases between them. The CDR3 is 13 residues long. Germline assignment: CDR1 SGHTA and CDR2 FQGNSA. The CDR3 DNA sequence: TGTGCCAGCAGCCCCCAGAGGGGCACTGAAGCTTTCTTT. As protein: CASSPQRGTEAFF.

The V call is TRBV2, the J call TRBJ2-2, with a tentative D call TRBD2 (5 bases). V lost 5 bases, J lost 0 bases, and 10 bases lay in between. Germline CDR1 SNHLY, CDR2 FYNNEI. The CDR3 contains 15 residues. The CDR3 DNA reads TGTGCCAGCAGTCTAACTAGACCGAACACCGGGGAGCTGTTTTTT. Translating gives CASSLTRPNTGELFF.

The chain couples TRBV20-1 to TRBJ2-1, with D uncertain. This CDR3 is built from 9 residues. Trimming shortened V by 4 bases and J by 8 bases, and 3 bases separated the two germline ends. Germline values: CDR1 DFQATT, CDR2 SNEGSKA (reference sequence). CDR3 sequence (DNA): TGCAGTGCTAACTATGAGCAGTTCTTC. It translates to CSANYEQFF.

The J gene is TRBJ2-7, the V gene TRBV7-3; 9 bases are a match to TRBD1. J gave up 7 bases and V 5 bases, and 6 bases lay outside the gene matches. From germline, CDR1 is SGHTA and CDR2 FQGTGA. CDR3 size: 13 residues. CDR3 in DNA: TGTGCCAGCAGCCCGGGACAGGGTGAAGAGCAGTACTTC. Its translation: CASSPGQGEEQYF. Full variable domain (remainder filled in from reference TRBV7-3 and TRBJ2-7): GAGVSQTPSNKVTEKGKYVELRCDPISGHTALYWYRQSLGQGPEFLIYFQGTGAADDSGLPNDRFFAVRPEGSVSTLKIQRTERGDSAVYLCASSPGQGEEQYFGPGTRLTVT.

This chain links TRBV9 with TRBJ2-2; 11 bases align to TRBD2. Unmatched junction bases numbered 0, after V lost 0 bases and J lost 5 bases. Germline CDR1 reads SGDLS; CDR2 reads YYNGEE. The CDR3 consists of 15 residues. The CDR3 DNA follows: TGTGCCAGCAGCGTAGGACTAGCGGGAACCGGGGAGCTGTTTTTT. This gives the protein CASSVGLAGTGELFF.

This clone was counted only a few times. The chain has TRBV16 and TRBJ2-7, with 12 bases identical to TRBD2. This CDR3 has 15 amino acids. CDR1 and CDR2 from the germline V gene are KGHSY and FQNENV. Trimming removed 0 bases from V and 4 bases from J; junction bases left unmatched: 1. The DNA of the CDR3 is TGTGCCAGCAGCCAATCACTAGCGGGAGGATACGAGCAGTACTTC. Protein: CASSQSLAGGYEQYF.

This sequence joins TRBV5-4 and TRBJ2-3; a weak D match, TRBD2 (6 bases). V lost 4 bases and J 0 bases, leaving 12 bases between the germline ends. Germline CDR1 reads SGHNT; CDR2 reads YYREEE (reference sequence). This CDR3 is built from 15 residues. The CDR3 DNA is TGTGCCAGCAGCACGGGACTGACAAGCACAGATACGCAGTATTTT. It specifies CASSTGLTSTDTQYF.

The chain joins TRBV28 to TRBJ2-2; D is undetermined. V was cut by 3 bases and J by 1 base, with 9 bases left in between. The CDR3 is made up of 15 amino acids. The germline V gene has CDR1 MDHEN and CDR2 SYDVKM. The CDR3 spells CASSFFLGNTGELFF. CDR3 DNA sequence: TGTGCCAGCAGTTTTTTCCTAGGGAACACCGGGGAGCTGTTTTTT.

The chain joins TRBV28 to TRBJ1-1; D is undetermined. Germline V gene lookup returns CDR1 MDHEN and CDR2 SYDVKM. The CDR3 consists of 13 residues. Between the trimmed V and J ends, which lost 3 bases and 4 bases, there was a span of 9 bases. The CDR3 protein is CASSFFTGTEAFF. CDR3 nucleotide sequence: TGTGCCAGCAGTTTTTTTACGGGCACTGAAGCTTTCTTT.

J is TRBJ2-3 and V is TRBV14, with a possible D match to TRBD1 (5 bases). The CDR3 is made up of 16 amino acids. V dropped 2 bases and J dropped 7 bases, with 19 bases sitting between them. CDR1 is SGHDN, CDR2 FVKESK, per germline. Written as DNA, the CDR3 is TGTGCCAGCAGCCAACTTCGGACAAATATGGCAAATACGCAGTATTTT. Its protein is CASSQLRTNMANTQYF. Full variable domain (remainder filled in from reference TRBV14 and TRBJ2-3): EAGVTQFPSHSVIEKGQTVTLRCDPISGHDNLYWYRRVMGKEIKFLLHFVKESKQDESGMPNNRFLAERTGGTYSTLKVQPAELEDSGVYFCASSQLRTNMANTQYFGPGTRLTVL.

This clone occurred once. V and J are TRBV5-1 and TRBJ1-1; D remains unclear. The germline V and J ends were trimmed by 0 bases and 7 bases, with 10 bases remaining between them. The germline CDR1 and CDR2 sequences are SGHRS and YFSETQ. This CDR3 is 13 amino acids long. The CDR3 bases are TGCGCCAGCAGCTTGGGGCCCAAGAGTGAAGCTTTCTTT. Translating it yields CASSLGPKSEAFF.

The rearrangement links TRBV5-1 to TRBJ2-1, with 9 bases identical to TRBD2. The CDR3 extends over 15 amino acids. Per the germline V gene, CDR1 is SGHRS and CDR2 is YFSETQ. After removal of 2 bases from V and 8 bases from J, the junction contained 8 bases not matched to a gene. In DNA, the CDR3 is TGCGCCAGCAGCTTATCCGGGACTAGCTTCGATGAGCAGTTCTTC. Translating gives CASSLSGTSFDEQFF.

The V gene is TRBV15, the J gene TRBJ2-1; TRBD2 matches at 7 bases. Germline loops: CDR1 LNHNV, CDR2 YYDKDF (reference sequence). Trimming removed 3 bases from V and 3 bases from J; junction bases left unmatched: 5. The CDR3 is 15 residues long. The DNA of the CDR3 is TGTGCCACCAGCAGCGGAAGCGGGAACTACAATGAGCAGTTCTTC. Residues: CATSSGSGNYNEQFF.

The chain links TRBV30 to TRBJ2-7; 8 nucleotides match TRBD1. CDR1 is GTSNPN, CDR2 SVGIG, per germline (reference sequence). After removal of 5 bases from V and 5 bases from J, the junction contained 8 bases not matched to a gene. This CDR3 has 13 amino acids. The DNA of the CDR3 is TGTGCCTGGGGAAGGGCAGGGGGCCACGAGCAGTACTTC. Protein: CAWGRAGGHEQYF.

In this sample, this clone turned up a few times. The chain uses TRBV2 and TRBJ2-1; D gene ambiguous. Germline CDR1 is SNHLY and CDR2 is FYNNEI. Trimming took off 10 bases at V and 5 bases at J, with 6 bases between the two ends. CDR3 size: 10 residues. The chain's CDR3 is CAKGNNEQFF. The CDR3 DNA is TGTGCCAAGGGCAACAATGAGCAGTTCTTC.

The chain carries TRBV28 and TRBJ1-2; D is possibly TRBD1 (5 bases). Germline V gene lookup returns CDR1 MDHEN and CDR2 SYDVKM. V was trimmed by 3 bases and J by 5 bases, leaving 13 bases between them. The CDR3 is made up of 14 amino acids. The DNA of the CDR3 is TGTGCCAGCAGTTTTCTTCCGGGGCCTTATGGCTACACCTTC. It is translated as CASSFLPGPYGYTF.

The chain uses TRBV14 and TRBJ1-5; no firm D call. V lost 4 bases to trimming and J lost 4 bases, with 8 bases between them. The CDR3 sequence is 13 residues long. Germline V gene sequence: CDR1 SGHDN, CDR2 FVKESK. The CDR3 here is CASSRRGNQPQHF. The CDR3 DNA follows: TGTGCCAGCAGCCGACGAGGAAATCAGCCCCAGCATTTT.

This clone appeared a few times. The genes are TRBV19 and TRBJ1-5; D remains unclear. V lost 5 bases and J 6 bases, leaving 8 bases between the germline ends. The CDR3 is 12 amino acids. CDR1 is LNHDA, CDR2 SQIVND, per germline (reference sequence). The CDR3 nucleotides are TGTGCCAGTAGTGGCGGTAGTCAGCCCCAGCATTTT. It yields the protein CASSGGSQPQHF.

The chain has TRBV7-9 and TRBJ2-6, with 10 bases identical to TRBD1. The CDR3 has 17 amino acids. CDR1 and CDR2 (germline): SEHNR, FQNEAQ (reference sequence). V dropped 4 bases and J dropped 4; count of bases not matched to a gene: 7. The chain's CDR3 is CASSYSGTGEGANVLTF. CDR3 coding DNA: TGTGCCAGCAGCTACAGTGGGACAGGGGAAGGGGCCAACGTCCTGACTTTC.

V and J are TRBV7-2 and TRBJ1-2; D gene uncertain. The CDR3 spans 15 residues. Trimming shortened V by 0 bases and J by 7 bases, and 15 bases separated the two germline ends. Germline V gene lookup returns CDR1 SGHTA and CDR2 FQGNSA. CDR3 nucleotide sequence: TGTGCCAGCAGCTTAGCCATGGTTTTGGCTGGTGGCTACACCTTC. Translation gives CASSLAMVLAGGYTF.

Of note for this clone: The sample has other DNA sequences that encode this CDR3 too. The chain joins TRBV28 to TRBJ2-7, with D perhaps matching TRBD1 or TRBD2 (5 bases each). V was trimmed by 5 bases and J by 0 bases, leaving 11 bases between them. CDR1 MDHEN and CDR2 SYDVKM come from the germline V gene. CDR3 size: 14 residues. The CDR3: CASSPSGSSYEQYF. DNA of the CDR3: TGTGCCAGCAGTCCATCAGGGAGCTCCTACGAGCAGTACTTC.

In this sample, this clone turned up a few times. The rearrangement uses TRBV11-2 and TRBJ2-1; maybe TRBD2 (5 bases). This CDR3 has 14 residues. Germline V gene sequence: CDR1 SGHAT, CDR2 FQNNGV. With 5 bases removed from V and 5 bases from J, the gap between germline ends came to 13 bases. The CDR3 reads CASSPWTANNEQFF. In DNA form, the CDR3 reads TGTGCCAGCAGCCCCTGGACTGCTAACAATGAGCAGTTCTTC. The full variable domain, its missing parts supplied by reference TRBV11-2 and TRBJ2-1, is EAGVAQSPRYKIIEKRQSVAFWCNPISGHATLYWYQQILGQGPKLLIQFQNNGVVDDSQLPKDRFSAERLKGVDSTLKIQPAKLEDSAVYLCASSPWTANNEQFFGPGTRLTVL.

The CDR3 region is CASSLSAQVTNTEAFF. CDR3 nucleotides: TGTGCCAGCAGCTTGTCGGCACAGGTCACCAACACTGAAGCTTTCTTT. This chain uses TRBV5-5 with TRBJ1-1; D possibly corresponds to TRBD1 (5 bases). The CDR3 is 16 amino acids. Trimming left V 1 base short and J 2 bases short, with 15 bases between. Germline CDR1 reads SGHKS; CDR2 reads YYEKEE (reference sequence). Drawing the rest from reference TRBV5-5 and TRBJ1-1, the complete variable domain is DAGVTQSPTHLIKTRGQQVTLRCSPISGHKSVSWYQQVLGQGPQFIFQYYEKEERGRGNFPDRFSARQFPNYSSELNVNALLLGDSALYLCASSLSAQVTNTEAFFGQGTRLTVV.

The CDR3 region has the DNA TGTGCCAGCAGCTTATTGGCTAGCGGGAGCTACGAGCAGTACTTC. The encoded protein is CASSLLASGSYEQYF. V usage is TRBV7-9 and J usage is TRBJ2-7; 10 bases match TRBD2. The V and J ends lost 2 bases and 3 bases, in that order; junction bases with no gene match: 4. Germline V gene data show CDR1 as SEHNR and CDR2 as FQNEAQ (reference sequence). The CDR3 spans 15 residues.

This clone occurred once. This chain joins TRBV10-3 and TRBJ2-3; 11 bases agree with TRBD2. Unmatched junction bases numbered 6, after V lost 5 bases and J lost 8 bases. CDR3 length: 14 amino acids. The V gene's germline CDR1 is ENHRY and CDR2 SYGVKD. The CDR3 DNA reads as TGTGCCATCAGTTCGACTAGCGGGGAGGTTACGCAGTATTTT. Translated, it gives CAISSTSGEVTQYF.

This chain connects TRBV10-2 to TRBJ2-1; perhaps TRBD2 as D (5 bases). Germline CDR1 and CDR2: WSHSY and SAAADI. The CDR3 runs 16 residues. The ends were cut back, 5 bases at V and 9 bases at J, with 23 bases in the middle. The CDR3 nucleotides are TGCGCCAGCAGTAAGGGAGAAACGATGGTAGTAACTGAGCAGTTCTTC. Protein: CASSKGETMVVTEQFF.

V usage is TRBV4-2 and J usage is TRBJ2-5, with D possibly TRBD2 on 5 matching bases. This CDR3 contains 14 residues. Trimming took 0 bases from V and 5 from J, leaving 10 bases between them. Germline V CDR1 and CDR2: LGHNA, YNFKEQ. The CDR3 nucleotides are TGTGCCAGCAGCCAAGAGGAGGCCTACGAGACCCAGTACTTC. Encoded protein: CASSQEEAYETQYF.

A few counts support this clone. The genes are TRBV7-8 and TRBJ2-7, with 11 bases lining up with TRBD2. V lost 2 bases and J lost 3; bases outside the gene matches: 3. CDR3 length equals 15 residues. In germline, CDR1 is SGHVS, CDR2 FQNEAQ. The CDR3 DNA sequence: TGTGCCAGCAGCTTAAGAACTAGCGGGAGCTACGAGCAGTACTTC. This translates into CASSLRTSGSYEQYF.

This chain joins TRBV5-6 and TRBJ1-5; possible D gene TRBD1, 5 bases. This CDR3 has 12 residues. Trimming took 2 bases from V and 10 from J, leaving 10 bases between them. Looked up from germline, CDR1 is SGHDT and CDR2 is YYEEEE. CDR3 in amino acids: CASSFSGGPQHF. The CDR3, as DNA: TGTGCCAGCAGCTTCTCGGGGGGACCCCAGCATTTT.

CDR3 residues: CASSQEVQGWEQYF. The CDR3 nucleotides are TGCGCCAGCAGCCAAGAGGTACAGGGTTGGGAGCAGTACTTC. The chain uses TRBV4-3 and TRBJ2-7; TRBD1 is a possible D gene (6 bases). The CDR3 sequence is 14 residues long. CDR1 is LGHNA, CDR2 YSLEER, per germline. The germline V and J ends were trimmed by 0 bases and 7 bases, with 13 bases remaining between them.